These T cell receptor beta chains were read from a single sample in a study of shared clonotypes between healthy human individuals. TCRdb's copy holds only in-frame clones and misses some; the assay was immunoSEQ multiplex PCR. Of around 700,000 clones in the sample, roughly nine tenths were seen once. Sequenced material: naive CD8+ T cells sorted from blood. Receptors originate from a man aged 30 to 45 in good health. Both conserved end residues are part of each CDR3. A D gene is named only where the DNA matches it firmly. Only some rows state a clone size, as once, few, many or a class for expanded clones.

TRBJ2-2 | TRBV2 | - | TRBD2 | CASSETGTSDTGELFF | TGTGCCAGCAGTGAAACCGGGACTAGCGACACCGGGGAGCTGTTTTTT
TRBJ2-3 | TRBV9 | - | - | CASSVGSTITDTQYF | TGTGCCAGCAGCGTAGGCTCGACCATCACAGATACGCAGTATTTT
TRBJ2-1 | TRBV5-4 | - | - | CASSFEGGEQFF | TGTGCCAGCAGCTTCGAGGGGGGTGAGCAGTTCTTC
TRBJ1-1 | TRBV5-1 | - | - | CASSPRDTEAFF | TGCGCCAGCAGCCCTCGAGACACTGAAGCTTTCTTT
TRBJ2-7 | TRBV6-1 | - | - | CASTPGPYEQYF | TGTGCCAGCACCCCGGGGCCTTACGAGCAGTACTTC
TRBJ1-2 | TRBV7-3 | - | TRBD1 | CASSLTAGGDYGYTF | TGTGCCAGCAGCTTAACGGCAGGGGGCGACTATGGCTACACCTTC
TRBJ2-1 | TRBV27 | - | TRBD2 | CASSSLAGGFGNEQFF | TGTGCCAGCAGTTCACTAGCGGGAGGCTTTGGCAATGAGCAGTTCTTC
TRBJ2-3 | TRBV30 | - | - | CAWGDTQYF | TGTGCCTGGGGAGATACGCAGTATTTT
TRBJ2-3 | TRBV10-2 | few | TRBD2 | CASSDAGGPGYTQYF | TGCGCCAGCAGTGACGCGGGAGGGCCAGGGTATACGCAGTATTTT
TRBJ2-3 | TRBV9 | - | - | CASSVEGGTLTDTQYF | TGTGCCAGCAGCGTAGAGGGCGGGACCCTCACAGATACGCAGTATTTT
TRBJ2-5 | TRBV5-6 | - | TRBD1 | CASSGQGSGLETQYF | TGTGCCAGCAGTGGACAGGGCTCGGGGTTAGAGACCCAGTACTTC
TRBJ2-3 | TRBV7-3 | - | - | CASNYGPDDTQYF | TGTGCCAGCAACTATGGTCCGGACGATACGCAGTATTTT
TRBJ1-2 | TRBV7-9 | - | TRBD1 | CASSGSGQSFGYTF | TGTGCCAGCAGCGGGTCGGGACAGAGTTTTGGCTACACCTTC
TRBJ1-1 | TRBV6-6 | few | - | CASSYRAGLEAFF | TGTGCCAGCAGTTACCGGGCAGGGCTTGAAGCTTTCTTT
TRBJ2-7 | TRBV7-6 | - | - | CASSLDVGDYEQYF | TGTGCCAGCAGCTTAGACGTCGGGGACTACGAGCAGTACTTC
TRBJ2-1 | TRBV15 | - | TRBD2 | CATSRETSAYNEQFF | TGTGCCACCAGCAGAGAGACTAGCGCATACAATGAGCAGTTCTTC
TRBJ2-3 | TRBV14 | - | - | CASSQGHLGDTNTQYF | TGTGCCAGCAGCCAAGGGCATTTAGGAGACACTAATACGCAGTATTTT
TRBJ2-1 | TRBV6-6 | - | - | CASSYEANEQFF | TGTGCCAGCAGTTACGAAGCCAATGAGCAGTTCTTC
TRBJ2-1 | TRBV19 | - | - | CASSMDDNEQFF | TGTGCCAGTAGTATGGATGACAATGAGCAGTTCTTC
TRBJ1-5 | TRBV19 | - | - | CASSIYRLGNQPQHF | TGTGCCAGTAGTATTTACCGATTGGGCAATCAGCCCCAGCATTTT
TRBJ2-7 | TRBV13 | - | - | CASSSIIGNNEQYF | TGTGCCAGCAGCTCAATTATAGGGAACAACGAGCAGTACTTC
TRBJ2-3 | TRBV29-1 | - | - | CSVRALMDTQYF | TGCAGCGTGAGGGCCCTTATGGATACGCAGTATTTT